This section outlines one TCR beta chain sequence together with its context. Methods used by the authors: Counts of nucleated cells, estimated from reference gene primer amplification, were obtained. Generated by immunoSEQ multiplex PCR, the TCRdb table keeps only in-frame clones and is missing some. The DNA gave D and trimming, while V, J and clone size come from that table. The data hold roughly 100,000 clones, with roughly 80% observed a single time. These data originate in a study of blood T cell repertoires in COVID-19. The wider study: Acute and convalescent COVID-19 specimens originated in the United States, Italy and Spain.

V dropped 0 bases and J dropped 7 bases, with 15 bases sitting between them. Germline V CDR1 and CDR2: LGHNA, YNFKEQ. The CDR3 contains 15 residues. The clonotype comes from a woman aged 70-85 years with acute or convalescent COVID-19. The specimen was peripheral blood. The chain has TRBV4-2 and TRBJ1-2; D gene unclear. Here the CDR3 DNA reads TGTGCCAGCAGCCAAGATCAGTCGGAAGGACTTGGCTACACCTTC. This translates into CASSQDQSEGLGYTF.